This T cell receptor beta chain comes out of a study of blood T cell repertoires in COVID-19. Study-level information: COVID-19 samples from acute and convalescent phases originated in the United States, Italy and Spain.

Two negative PCRs, clearance, or symptom resolution were required of recovered Cohort 3 donors. The table lists this clone with many counts. TCRdb keeps only in-frame clones here, not all; method: immunoSEQ multiplex PCR. The sample holds about 310,000 clones, 70% to 90% seen once. This TCR derives from a man aged 25 to 40 who had recovered from COVID-19. Sequencing input: PBMCs or T cells enriched from blood (not recorded which).

CDR3 protein: CASSYVVTAYGYTF. The CDR3 DNA reads TGTGCCAGCAGTTACGTGGTGACAGCATATGGCTACACCTTC. V usage is TRBV6-2 or TRBV6-3 and J usage is TRBJ1-2, with D maybe TRBD1 (5 bases). Germline CDR1 and CDR2: MNHEY and SVGEGT. Trimming stripped 2 bases from V and 5 bases from J, with 12 bases between. The length of the CDR3 is 14 residues.